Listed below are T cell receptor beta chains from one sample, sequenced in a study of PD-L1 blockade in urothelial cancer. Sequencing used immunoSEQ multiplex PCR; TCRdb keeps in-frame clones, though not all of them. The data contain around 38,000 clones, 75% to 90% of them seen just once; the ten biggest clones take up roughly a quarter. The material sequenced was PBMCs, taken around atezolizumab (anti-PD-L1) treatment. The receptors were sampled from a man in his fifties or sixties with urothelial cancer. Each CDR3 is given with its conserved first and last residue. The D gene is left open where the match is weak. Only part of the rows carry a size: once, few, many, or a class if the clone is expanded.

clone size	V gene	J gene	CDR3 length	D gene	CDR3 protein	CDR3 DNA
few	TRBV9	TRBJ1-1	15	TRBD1	CASSVAGGRDTEAFF	TGTGCCAGCAGCGTAGCAGGGGGCAGGGACACTGAAGCTTTCTTT
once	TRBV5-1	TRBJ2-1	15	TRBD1	CASSRPGQGMGEQFF	TGCGCCAGCAGCCGTCCGGGACAGGGGATGGGTGAGCAGTTCTTC
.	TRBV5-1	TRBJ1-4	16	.	CASSTQAAGLREKLFF	TGCGCCAGCAGCACCCAGGCGGCGGGATTGCGTGAAAAACTGTTTTTT
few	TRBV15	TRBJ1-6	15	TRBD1	CATSSGTALNSPLHF	TGTGCCACCAGCAGCGGGACAGCGTTGAATTCACCCCTCCACTTT
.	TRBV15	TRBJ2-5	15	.	CATSRDPSREETQYF	TGTGCCACCAGCAGAGATCCTTCCAGGGAAGAGACCCAGTACTTC
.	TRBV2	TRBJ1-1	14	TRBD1	CASRIRTGNTEAFF	TGTGCCAGCAGGATCCGGACAGGGAACACTGAAGCTTTCTTT
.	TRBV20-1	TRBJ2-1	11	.	CSASIVNEQFF	TGCAGTGCTAGTATCGTTAATGAGCAGTTCTTC
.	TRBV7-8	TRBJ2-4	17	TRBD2	CASSPGLAGGAKNIQYF	TGTGCCAGCAGCCCCGGACTAGCGGGAGGAGCCAAAAACATTCAGTACTTC
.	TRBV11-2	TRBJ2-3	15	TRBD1	CASSTRDSGRDTQYF	TGTGCCAGCAGCACGAGGGACAGTGGACGGGATACGCAGTATTTT
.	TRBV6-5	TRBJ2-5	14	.	CASRGQPSPETQYF	TGTGCCAGCAGAGGACAGCCCAGCCCAGAGACCCAGTACTTC
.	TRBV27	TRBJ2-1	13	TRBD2	CASRASGGHEQFF	TGTGCCAGCAGGGCTAGCGGGGGGCATGAGCAGTTCTTC
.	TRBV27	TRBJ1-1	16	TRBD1	CASSGQGKGYFTEAFF	TGTGCCAGCAGTGGACAGGGTAAAGGGTACTTCACTGAAGCTTTCTTT
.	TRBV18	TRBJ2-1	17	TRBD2	CASSPRVAGGSYNEQFF	TGTGCCAGCTCACCACGGGTAGCGGGAGGTTCCTACAATGAGCAGTTCTTC
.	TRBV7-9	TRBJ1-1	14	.	CASSLQGQNTEAFF	TGTGCCAGCAGCTTACAGGGACAGAACACTGAAGCTTTCTTT
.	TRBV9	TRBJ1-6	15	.	CASSVVPEGYSPLHF	TGTGCCAGCAGCGTAGTTCCGGAGGGATATTCACCCCTCCACTTT
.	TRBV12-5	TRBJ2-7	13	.	CASGLVPFGEQYF	TGTGCTAGTGGTTTGGTACCCTTCGGTGAGCAGTACTTC
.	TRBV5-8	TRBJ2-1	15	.	CASSDDWNSYNEQFF	TGTGCCAGCAGCGACGACTGGAACTCCTACAATGAGCAGTTCTTC
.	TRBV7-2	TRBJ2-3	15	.	CASSFSPTGTDTQYF	TGTGCCAGCAGCTTTTCCCCGACAGGCACAGATACGCAGTATTTT
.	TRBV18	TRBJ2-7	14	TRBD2	CASSPGTSGYEQYF	TGTGCCAGCTCACCGGGGACTAGCGGGTACGAGCAGTACTTC
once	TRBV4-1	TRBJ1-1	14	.	CASSQLQWNTEAFF	TGCGCCAGCAGCCAGCTCCAGTGGAACACTGAAGCTTTCTTT
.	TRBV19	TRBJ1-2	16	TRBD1	CASSIGRDRPSQGYTF	TGTGCCAGTAGTATAGGGCGGGACAGGCCGTCTCAAGGCTACACCTTC
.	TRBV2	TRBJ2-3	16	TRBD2	CASSAPSGSPAGTQYF	TGTGCCAGCAGCGCCCCTAGCGGGAGTCCCGCGGGTACGCAGTATTTT
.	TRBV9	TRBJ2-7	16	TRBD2	CASRPNAASGKYEQYF	TGTGCCAGCAGACCCAACGCGGCTAGCGGGAAGTACGAGCAGTACTTC
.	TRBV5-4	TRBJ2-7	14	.	CASSLRQGNYEQYF	TGTGCCAGCAGCTTGCGGCAGGGGAACTACGAGCAGTACTTC
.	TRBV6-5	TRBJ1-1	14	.	CASTRGGGNTEAFF	TGTGCCAGCACCCGTGGGGGGGGGAACACTGAAGCTTTCTTT
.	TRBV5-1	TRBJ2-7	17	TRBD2	CASSFEGRSSGSYEQYF	TGCGCCAGCAGCTTTGAAGGCCGATCTAGCGGCTCCTACGAGCAGTACTTC
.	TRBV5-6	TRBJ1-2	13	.	CASSLNRDYGYTF	TGTGCCAGCAGCTTAAACAGAGACTATGGCTACACCTTC
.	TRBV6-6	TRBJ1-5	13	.	CASITAGNQPQHF	TGTGCCAGCATCACGGCAGGGAATCAGCCCCAGCATTTT
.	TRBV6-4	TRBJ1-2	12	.	CATAVGDSGYTF	TGTGCCACCGCCGTCGGGGATTCCGGCTACACCTTC
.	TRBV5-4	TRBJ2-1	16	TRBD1	CASSQGVSGYSNEQFF	TGTGCCAGCAGCCAGGGGGTCAGCGGTTACTCCAATGAGCAGTTCTTC
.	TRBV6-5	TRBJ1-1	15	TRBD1	CASRRDPGTGAEAFF	TGTGCCAGCAGGAGAGATCCCGGGACAGGCGCTGAAGCTTTCTTT
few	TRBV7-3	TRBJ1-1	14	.	CASRVDGGAPEAFF	TGTGCCAGCAGAGTTGACGGGGGGGCTCCTGAAGCTTTCTTT
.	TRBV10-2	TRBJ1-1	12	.	CASGPGGTEAFF	TGCGCCAGCGGCCCGGGGGGGACTGAAGCTTTCTTT
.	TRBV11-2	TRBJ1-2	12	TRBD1	CASSSGTGGCTF	TGTGCCAGCAGCTCCGGGACAGGGGGATGCACCTTC
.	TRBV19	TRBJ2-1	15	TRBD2	CASSILAGGFGEQFF	TGTGCCAGTAGTATCTTAGCGGGAGGTTTCGGTGAGCAGTTCTTC
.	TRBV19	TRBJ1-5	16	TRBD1	CASTSGTGGFVQPQHF	TGTGCCAGTACCTCCGGGACAGGGGGTTTTGTTCAGCCCCAGCATTTT
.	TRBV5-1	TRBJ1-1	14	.	CASSRDIGFTEAFF	TGCGCCAGCAGCCGGGACATTGGATTCACTGAAGCTTTCTTT
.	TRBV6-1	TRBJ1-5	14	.	CASSVGAINQPQHF	TGTGCCAGCAGTGTTGGGGCCATTAATCAGCCCCAGCATTTT
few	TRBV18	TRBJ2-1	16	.	CASSPPSASSYNEQFF	TGTGCCAGCTCACCACCTAGCGCGAGCTCCTACAATGAGCAGTTCTTC
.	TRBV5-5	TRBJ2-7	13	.	CASSSGFSYEQYF	TGTGCCAGCAGCTCGGGATTTTCCTACGAGCAGTACTTC
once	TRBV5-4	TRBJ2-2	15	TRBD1	CASSLRTGMSGELFF	TGTGCCAGCAGCTTGAGGACAGGGATGTCCGGGGAGCTGTTTTTT
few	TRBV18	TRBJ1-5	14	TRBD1	CASSEDRGKQPQHF	TGTGCCAGCTCAGAGGACAGGGGGAAACAGCCCCAGCATTTT
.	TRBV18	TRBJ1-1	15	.	CASSPTGTKNTEAFF	TGTGCCAGCTCACCAACCGGGACAAAGAACACTGAAGCTTTCTTT
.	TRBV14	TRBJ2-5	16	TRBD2	CASSQDRGVKQETQYF	TGTGCCAGCAGCCAAGATCGGGGGGTGAAACAAGAGACCCAGTACTTC
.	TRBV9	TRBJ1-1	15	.	CASSAEGRLNTEAFF	TGTGCCAGCAGCGCGGAGGGTCGTTTGAACACTGAAGCTTTCTTT
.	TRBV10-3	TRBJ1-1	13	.	CAISEPYDTEAFF	TGTGCCATCAGTGAGCCGTATGACACTGAAGCTTTCTTT
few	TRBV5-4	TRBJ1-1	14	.	CASSLEAQGTEAFF	TGTGCCAGCAGCTTGGAGGCCCAGGGCACTGAAGCTTTCTTT
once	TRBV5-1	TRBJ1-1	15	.	CASSLGPWDTTEAFF	TGCGCCAGCAGCTTGGGCCCTTGGGACACCACTGAAGCTTTCTTT
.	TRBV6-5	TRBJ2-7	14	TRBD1	CASSFGQGSYEQYF	TGTGCCAGCAGTTTCGGACAGGGCTCCTACGAGCAGTACTTC
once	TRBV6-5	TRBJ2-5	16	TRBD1	CASSYSTTGGQETQYF	TGTGCCAGCAGTTACTCGACGACAGGGGGCCAAGAGACCCAGTACTTC
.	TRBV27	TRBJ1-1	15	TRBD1	CASSLGDRGNTEAFF	TGTGCCAGCAGTTTAGGGGACAGGGGAAACACTGAAGCTTTCTTT